This T cell receptor beta chain is from a study of T cell responses to AZD1222 COVID-19 vaccine. Method: immunoSEQ multiplex PCR; TCRdb's copy keeps in-frame clones and lacks some. The table has around 99,000 clones, roughly 90% seen once. The CDR3 spans 15 residues. V shed 4 bases and J shed 7 bases, with 17 bases lying between them. From germline, CDR1 is KGHSH and CDR2 LQKENI. J is TRBJ1-5 and V is TRBV18, with D tentatively TRBD1 (6 bases). This TCR was sampled from an adult who received the AZD1222 COVID-19 vaccine. Material: peripheral blood, obtained 28 days after the second AZD1222 dose. The chain's CDR3 is CASSQSNRAEQPQHF. In nucleotides, the CDR3 is TGTGCCAGCTCACAGTCTAACAGGGCGGAACAGCCCCAGCATTTT.